A selection of T cell receptor beta chains follows, all from one sample in a study of blood T cell repertoires in COVID-19. The data were produced by immunoSEQ multiplex PCR, yet TCRdb's version contains in-frame clones alone and is incomplete. The sample yields tens of thousands of clones, more than 60% seen once. Sample: peripheral blood. The receptors originated from a woman aged 70-85 years with acute or convalescent COVID-19. Both conserved end residues are part of each CDR3. The D gene is left open where the match is weak. Size tells how often a clone was seen (once, few, many) or the class of an expanded clone, and some rows leave it out.

d_call j_call clone_size v_call cdr3_aa cdr3_nt
. TRBJ1-6 once TRBV19 CASSSQGPSLYNSPLHF TGTGCCAGTAGTTCACAGGGACCCTCCCTCTATAATTCACCCCTCCACTTT
. TRBJ1-1 . TRBV4-1 CASSQDQSSGTEAFF TGCGCCAGCAGCCAAGATCAGAGTTCAGGGACTGAAGCTTTCTTT
. TRBJ2-1 . TRBV7-2 CASSLRGYSYNEQFF TGTGCCAGCAGCTTAAGGGGCTACTCCTACAATGAGCAGTTCTTC
. TRBJ1-1 . TRBV19 CASSWSGNTEAFF TGTGCCAGTAGTTGGAGCGGGAACACTGAAGCTTTCTTT
. TRBJ2-5 . TRBV2 CASSVGRKETQYF TGTGCCAGCAGTGTGGGCCGGAAGGAGACCCAGTACTTC
. TRBJ2-6 . TRBV6-6 CASRRTGTGANVLTF TGTGCCAGCAGACGTACAGGGACTGGGGCCAACGTCCTGACTTTC
TRBD2 TRBJ2-1 . TRBV6-5 CASSVTSGGLSEQFF TGTGCCAGCAGCGTTACTAGCGGGGGTTTGAGCGAGCAGTTCTTC
TRBD2 TRBJ2-5 . TRBV5-1 CASSSTSKETQYF TGCGCCAGCAGCTCGACTAGCAAGGAGACCCAGTACTTC
TRBD1 TRBJ2-4 . TRBV19 CASSPKSSTGALAKNIQYF TGTGCCAGTAGTCCGAAATCTTCGACAGGGGCCTTGGCCAAAAACATTCAGTACTTC
. TRBJ1-3 . TRBV15 CATSRVARAGNTIYF TGTGCCACCAGCAGAGTTGCCAGGGCTGGAAACACCATATATTTT
. TRBJ2-7 few TRBV27 CASSFTENYEQYF TGTGCCAGCAGTTTTACGGAGAACTACGAGCAGTACTTC
. TRBJ1-1 . TRBV30 CAWSVLSTEAFF TGTGCCTGGAGTGTACTGAGCACTGAAGCTTTCTTT
. TRBJ1-1 few TRBV6-6 CATYDTEAFF TGTGCCACCTACGATACTGAAGCTTTCTTT
. TRBJ2-6 . TRBV18 CASRGSGANVLTF TGTGCCTCTAGGGGGTCTGGGGCCAACGTCCTGACTTTC
TRBD2 TRBJ2-3 . TRBV9 CASSVASGYSTDTQYF TGTGCCAGCAGCGTAGCTAGCGGATATTCCACAGATACGCAGTATTTT
. TRBJ1-6 . TRBV27 CASSSGVNSPLHF TGTGCCAGCAGTTCAGGGGTTAATTCACCCCTCCACTTT
TRBD1 TRBJ2-3 . TRBV27 CASSPGQENRGGDTQYF TGTGCCAGCAGTCCGGGACAGGAAAACCGAGGTGGAGATACGCAGTATTTT
TRBD2 TRBJ2-5 once TRBV29-1 CSVALGLAASQETQYF TGCAGCGTTGCTCTGGGACTAGCGGCAAGCCAAGAGACCCAGTACTTC
. TRBJ1-1 . TRBV30 CAWIGSWNTEAFF TGTGCCTGGATAGGGAGTTGGAACACTGAAGCTTTCTTT
. TRBJ2-1 . TRBV29-1 CSVETTGDQFF TGCAGCGTTGAAACGACAGGCGATCAGTTCTTC
TRBD1 TRBJ1-2 . TRBV7-3 CASSQRTGLSNYGYTF TGTGCCAGCAGCCAAAGGACAGGCCTTTCTAACTATGGCTACACCTTC
. TRBJ1-1 few TRBV25-1 CASSEYEGGAGNTEAFF TGTGCCAGCAGTGAATATGAGGGAGGGGCAGGGAACACTGAAGCTTTCTTT
. TRBJ1-2 . TRBV6-5 CASRWREGNGYTF TGTGCCAGCAGATGGAGGGAGGGGAATGGCTACACCTTC
TRBD2 TRBJ2-7 few TRBV3-1/TRBV3-2 CASSQVPAGGVLRGREQYF TGTGCCAGCAGCCAAGTTCCAGCGGGGGGAGTTTTGCGGGGTAGGGAGCAGTACTTC
. TRBJ2-3 . TRBV13 CASSSSQGLDTQYF TGTGCCAGCAGCTCCTCGCAGGGGTTAGATACGCAGTATTTT
. TRBJ1-1 . TRBV5-1 CASSPRVNTEAFF TGCGCCAGCAGCCCTCGGGTGAACACTGAAGCTTTCTTT
. TRBJ2-1 . TRBV11-2 CASSSLVGYNEQFF TGTGCCAGCAGCTCCCTAGTCGGCTACAATGAGCAGTTCTTC
. TRBJ2-1 . TRBV6-5 CASSYYSDSTYNEQFF TGTGCCAGCAGTTATTATTCGGACAGTACCTACAATGAGCAGTTCTTC
TRBD2 TRBJ2-1 . TRBV5-1 CASSYAPSGGPNEQFF TGCGCCAGCAGCTACGCCCCTAGCGGGGGACCGAATGAGCAGTTCTTC
. TRBJ1-1 . TRBV7-3 CANYRDPREGEAFF TGTGCCAATTACAGGGATCCCCGAGAGGGTGAAGCTTTCTTT
. TRBJ1-2 . TRBV27 CASRFPGSGYTF TGTGCCAGCAGATTCCCAGGCAGTGGCTACACCTTC
. TRBJ2-7 . TRBV28 CASSLGGARVVYEQYF TGTGCCAGCAGTTTGGGTGGGGCACGCGTCGTCTACGAGCAGTACTTC
. TRBJ1-2 . TRBV2 CASQLREIGGYTF TGTGCCAGCCAGTTGAGGGAAATAGGTGGCTACACCTTC
TRBD1 TRBJ1-2 . TRBV7-2 CASSLAGTGGTHYGYTF TGTGCCAGCAGCTTAGCGGGGACAGGGGGGACACACTATGGCTACACCTTC
. TRBJ2-2 medium-sized TRBV6-5 CASSYSPQGELFF TGTGCCAGCAGTTACTCCCCACAGGGGGAGCTGTTTTTT
. TRBJ1-2 . TRBV6-5 CASKGGPTNYGYTF TGTGCCAGCAAGGGGGGGCCCACTAACTATGGCTACACCTTC
. TRBJ1-4 . TRBV19 CASSIAGATNEKLFF TGTGCCAGTAGTATAGCGGGGGCAACTAATGAAAAACTGTTTTTT
. TRBJ2-6 . TRBV4-1 CASSQGLVTGANVLTF TGCGCCAGCAGCCAAGGCCTAGTCACCGGGGCCAACGTCCTGACTTTC
TRBD1 TRBJ2-1 . TRBV5-1 CASSLQDRVGNEQFF TGCGCCAGCAGCTTACAGGACAGGGTTGGAAATGAGCAGTTCTTC